Sequencing of this TCR beta chain was carried out in a study of shared clonotypes between healthy human individuals. Findings and caveats of the study: A handful of donors held approximately 4.5% of naive CD4 clonotypes in common.

Splitting of each subset's genomic DNA was done evenly across several immunoSEQ plates. Repertoires were generated with immunoSEQ multiplex PCR, while TCRdb's copy carries only in-frame clones and drops some. The sample lists about 2.4 million clones, over 85% occurring once. This clone has just one count. What it binds is unknown. The same CDR3 is also encoded by other DNA sequences in this sample. Free of recent acute infections or vaccinations, the donors were healthy HIV-negative adults. Trimming took 0 bases from V and 3 from J, leaving 3 bases between them. Germline V gene data show CDR1 as GTSNPN and CDR2 as SVGIG (reference sequence). This CDR3 spans 11 amino acids.

The chain recombines TRBV30 with TRBJ2-7; D remains ambiguous. The receptor was derived from a man younger than 30 in good health. Some clones in this sample may be carry-over from other donors' samples. The specimen sequenced was naive CD4+ T cells from PBMCs. Regarding subset: CD45RA+ positively selected. The CDR3 nucleotides read TGTGCCTGGAGTGTGATCTACGAGCAGTACTTC. Its translation is CAWSVIYEQYF.